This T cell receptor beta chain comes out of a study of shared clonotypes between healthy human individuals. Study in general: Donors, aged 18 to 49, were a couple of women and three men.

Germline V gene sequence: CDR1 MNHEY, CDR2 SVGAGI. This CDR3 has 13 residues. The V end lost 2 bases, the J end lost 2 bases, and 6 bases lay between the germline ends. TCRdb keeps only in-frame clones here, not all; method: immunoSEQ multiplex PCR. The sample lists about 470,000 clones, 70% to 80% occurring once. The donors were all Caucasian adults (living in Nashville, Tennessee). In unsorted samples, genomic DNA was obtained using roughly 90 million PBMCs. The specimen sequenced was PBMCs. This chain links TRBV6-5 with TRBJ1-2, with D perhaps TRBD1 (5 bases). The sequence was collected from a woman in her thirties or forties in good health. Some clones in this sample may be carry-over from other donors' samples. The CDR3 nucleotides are TGTGCCAGCAGTTACCCAGGGAACTATGGCTACACCTTC. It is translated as CASSYPGNYGYTF.